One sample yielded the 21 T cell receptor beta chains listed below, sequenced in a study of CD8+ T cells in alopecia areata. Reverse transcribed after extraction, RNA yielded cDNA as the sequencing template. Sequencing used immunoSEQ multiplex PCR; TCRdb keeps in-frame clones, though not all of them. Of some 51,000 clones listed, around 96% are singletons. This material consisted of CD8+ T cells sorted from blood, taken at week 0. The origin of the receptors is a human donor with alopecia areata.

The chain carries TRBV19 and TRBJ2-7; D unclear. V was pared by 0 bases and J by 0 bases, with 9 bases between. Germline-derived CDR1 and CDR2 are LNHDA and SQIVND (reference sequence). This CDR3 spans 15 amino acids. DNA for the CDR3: TGTGCCAGTAGTATAGACCTTTCAAGCTCCTACGAGCAGTACTTC. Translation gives CASSIDLSSSYEQYF.

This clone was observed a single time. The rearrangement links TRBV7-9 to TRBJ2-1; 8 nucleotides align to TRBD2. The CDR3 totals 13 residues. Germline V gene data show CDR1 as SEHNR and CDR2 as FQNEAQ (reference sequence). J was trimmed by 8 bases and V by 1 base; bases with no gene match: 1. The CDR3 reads CASSLGGLDEQFF. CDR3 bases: TGTGCCAGCAGCTTAGGGGGACTAGATGAGCAGTTCTTC.

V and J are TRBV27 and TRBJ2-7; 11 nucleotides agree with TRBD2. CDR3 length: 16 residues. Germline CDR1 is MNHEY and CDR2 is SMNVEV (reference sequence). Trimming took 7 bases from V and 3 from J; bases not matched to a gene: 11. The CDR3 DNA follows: TGTGCCAGCACAAAGTTTGACGGACTAGCGGGCTACGAGCAGTACTTC. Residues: CASTKFDGLAGYEQYF.

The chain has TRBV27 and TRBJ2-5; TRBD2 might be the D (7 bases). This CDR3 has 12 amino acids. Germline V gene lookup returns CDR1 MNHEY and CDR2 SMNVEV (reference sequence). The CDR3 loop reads CEGEGQQETQYF. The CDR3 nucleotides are TGTGAGGGGGAGGGCCAACAAGAGACCCAGTACTTC.

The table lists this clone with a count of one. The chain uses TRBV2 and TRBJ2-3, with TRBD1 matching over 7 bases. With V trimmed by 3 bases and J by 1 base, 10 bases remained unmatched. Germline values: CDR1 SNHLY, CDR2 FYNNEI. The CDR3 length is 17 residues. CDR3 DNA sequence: TGTGCCAGCAGTGACATGACAGGGAATTGGCGCACAGATACGCAGTATTTT. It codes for CASSDMTGNWRTDTQYF.

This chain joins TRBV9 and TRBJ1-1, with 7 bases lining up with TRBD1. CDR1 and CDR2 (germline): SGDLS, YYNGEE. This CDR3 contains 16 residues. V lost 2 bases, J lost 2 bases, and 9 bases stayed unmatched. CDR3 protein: CASSVSTDRANTEAFF. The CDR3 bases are TGTGCCAGCAGCGTCTCAACCGACAGGGCTAACACTGAAGCTTTCTTT.

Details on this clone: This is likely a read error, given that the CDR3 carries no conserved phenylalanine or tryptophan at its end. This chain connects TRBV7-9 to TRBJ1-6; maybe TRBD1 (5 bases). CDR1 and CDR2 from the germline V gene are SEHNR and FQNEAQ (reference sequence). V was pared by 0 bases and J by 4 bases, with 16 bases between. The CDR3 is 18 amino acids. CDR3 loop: CASSLARDRGVYNSPLHL. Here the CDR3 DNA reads TGTGCCAGCAGCTTAGCGCGGGATCGGGGGGTTTATAATTCACCCCTCCACCTT.

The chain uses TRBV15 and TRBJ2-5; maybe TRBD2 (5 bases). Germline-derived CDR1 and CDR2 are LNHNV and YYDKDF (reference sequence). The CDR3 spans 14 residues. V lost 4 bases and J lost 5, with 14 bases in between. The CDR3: CATSTPVDLETQYF. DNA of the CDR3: TGTGCCACCAGCACACCCGTGGACTTGGAGACCCAGTACTTC. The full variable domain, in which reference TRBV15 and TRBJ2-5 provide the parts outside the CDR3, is DAMVIQNPRYQVTQFGKPVTLSCSQTLNHNVMYWYQQKSSQAPKLLFHYYDKDFNNEADTPDNFQSRRPNTSFCFLDIRSPGLGDTAMYLCATSTPVDLETQYFGPGTRLLVL.

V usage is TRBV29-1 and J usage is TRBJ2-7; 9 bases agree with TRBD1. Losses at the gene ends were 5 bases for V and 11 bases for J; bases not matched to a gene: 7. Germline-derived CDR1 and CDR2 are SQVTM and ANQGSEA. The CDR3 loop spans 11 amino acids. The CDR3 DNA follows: TGCAGCGTTTCTACAGGGGGCATGGAGTACTTC. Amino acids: CSVSTGGMEYF.

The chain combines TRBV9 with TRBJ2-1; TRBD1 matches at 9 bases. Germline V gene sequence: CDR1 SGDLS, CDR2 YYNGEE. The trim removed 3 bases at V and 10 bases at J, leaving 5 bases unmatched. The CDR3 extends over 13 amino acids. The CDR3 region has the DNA TGTGCCAGCAGCGGTAACAGGGGGCGGGAGCAGTTCTTC. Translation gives CASSGNRGREQFF.

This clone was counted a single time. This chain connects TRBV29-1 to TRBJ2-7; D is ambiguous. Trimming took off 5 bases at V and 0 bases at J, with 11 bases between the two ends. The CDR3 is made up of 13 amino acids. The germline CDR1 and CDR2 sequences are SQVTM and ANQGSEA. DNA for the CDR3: TGCAGCGTTCAGGACGGAGTCTCCTACGAGCAGTACTTC. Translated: CSVQDGVSYEQYF.

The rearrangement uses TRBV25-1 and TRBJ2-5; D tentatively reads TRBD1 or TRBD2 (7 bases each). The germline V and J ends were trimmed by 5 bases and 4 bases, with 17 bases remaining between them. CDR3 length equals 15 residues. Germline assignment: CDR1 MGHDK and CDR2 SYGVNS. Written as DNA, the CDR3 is TGTGCCAGCAGTCCCAGGGGGGGATGGATAGAGACCCAGTACTTC. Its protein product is CASSPRGGWIETQYF.

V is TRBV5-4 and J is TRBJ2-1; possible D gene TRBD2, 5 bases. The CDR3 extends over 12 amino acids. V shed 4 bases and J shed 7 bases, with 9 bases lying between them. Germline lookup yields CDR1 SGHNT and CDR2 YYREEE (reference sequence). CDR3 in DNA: TGTGCCAGCAGCACTACTAGAAATGAGCAGTTCTTC. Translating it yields CASSTTRNEQFF.

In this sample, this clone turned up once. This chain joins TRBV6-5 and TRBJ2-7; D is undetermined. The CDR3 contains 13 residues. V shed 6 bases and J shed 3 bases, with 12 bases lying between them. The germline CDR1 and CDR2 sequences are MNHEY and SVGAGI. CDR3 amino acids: CASSLLFGYEQYF. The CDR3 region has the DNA TGTGCCAGCAGCCTGCTCTTCGGCTACGAGCAGTACTTC.

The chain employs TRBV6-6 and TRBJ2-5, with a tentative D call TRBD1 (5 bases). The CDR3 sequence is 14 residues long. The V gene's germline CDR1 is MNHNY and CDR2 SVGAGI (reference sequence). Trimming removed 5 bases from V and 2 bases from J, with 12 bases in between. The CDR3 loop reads CASSPFDSQETQYF. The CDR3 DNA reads TGTGCCAGCAGTCCGTTTGACAGTCAAGAGACCCAGTACTTC.

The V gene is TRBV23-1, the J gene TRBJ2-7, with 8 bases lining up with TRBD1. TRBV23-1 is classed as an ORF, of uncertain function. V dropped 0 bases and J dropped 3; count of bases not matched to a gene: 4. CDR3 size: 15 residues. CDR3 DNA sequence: TGCGCCAGCAGTCAATCGACAGGGGCTATCTACGAGCAGTACTTC. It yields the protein CASSQSTGAIYEQYF.

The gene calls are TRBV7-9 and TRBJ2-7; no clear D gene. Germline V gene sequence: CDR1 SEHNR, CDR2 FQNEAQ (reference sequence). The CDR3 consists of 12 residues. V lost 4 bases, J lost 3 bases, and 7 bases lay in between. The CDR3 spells CASSSDGYEQYF. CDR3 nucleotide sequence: TGTGCCAGCAGCTCGGACGGCTACGAGCAGTACTTC.

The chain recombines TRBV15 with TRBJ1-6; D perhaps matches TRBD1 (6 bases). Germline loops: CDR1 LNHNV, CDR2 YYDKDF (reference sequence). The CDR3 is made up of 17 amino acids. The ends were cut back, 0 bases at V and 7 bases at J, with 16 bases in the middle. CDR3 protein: CATSRDPDSPPNSPLHF. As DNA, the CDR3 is TGTGCCACCAGCAGAGATCCGGACAGCCCTCCGAATTCACCCCTCCACTTT. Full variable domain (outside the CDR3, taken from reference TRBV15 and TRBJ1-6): DAMVIQNPRYQVTQFGKPVTLSCSQTLNHNVMYWYQQKSSQAPKLLFHYYDKDFNNEADTPDNFQSRRPNTSFCFLDIRSPGLGDTAMYLCATSRDPDSPPNSPLHFGNGTRLTVT.

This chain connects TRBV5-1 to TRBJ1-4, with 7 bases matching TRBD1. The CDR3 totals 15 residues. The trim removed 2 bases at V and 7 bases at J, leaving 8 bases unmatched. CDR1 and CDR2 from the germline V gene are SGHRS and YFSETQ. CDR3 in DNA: TGCGCCAGCAGCTTTAAACAGGGGCCAGGTGAAAAACTGTTTTTT. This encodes CASSFKQGPGEKLFF.

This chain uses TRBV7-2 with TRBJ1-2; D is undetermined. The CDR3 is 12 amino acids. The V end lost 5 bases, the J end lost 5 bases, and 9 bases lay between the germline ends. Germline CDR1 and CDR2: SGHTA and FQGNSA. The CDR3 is CASSVDFYGYTF. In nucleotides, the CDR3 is TGTGCCAGCAGCGTGGACTTTTATGGCTACACCTTC.

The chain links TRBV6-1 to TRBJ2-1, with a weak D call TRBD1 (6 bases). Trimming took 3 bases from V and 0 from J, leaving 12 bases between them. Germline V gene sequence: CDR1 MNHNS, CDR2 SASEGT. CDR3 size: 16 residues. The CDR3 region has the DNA TGTGCCAGCAGTGAGGGGGACAATCGCTCCTACAATGAGCAGTTCTTC. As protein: CASSEGDNRSYNEQFF.